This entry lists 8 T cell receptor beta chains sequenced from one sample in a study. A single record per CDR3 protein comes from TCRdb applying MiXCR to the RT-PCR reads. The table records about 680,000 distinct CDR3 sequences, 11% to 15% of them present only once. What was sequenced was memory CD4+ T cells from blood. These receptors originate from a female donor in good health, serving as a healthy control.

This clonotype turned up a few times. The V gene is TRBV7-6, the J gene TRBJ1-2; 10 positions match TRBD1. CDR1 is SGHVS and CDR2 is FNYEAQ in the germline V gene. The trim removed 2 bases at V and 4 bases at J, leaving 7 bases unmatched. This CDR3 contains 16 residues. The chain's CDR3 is CASSLRPGQGIYGYTF. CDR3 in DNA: TGTGCCAGCAGCTTACGGCCGGGACAGGGGATCTATGGCTACACCTTC. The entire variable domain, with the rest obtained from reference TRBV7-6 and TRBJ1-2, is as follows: GAGVSQSPRYKVTKRGQDVALRCDPISGHVSLYWYRQALGQGPEFLTYFNYEAQQDKSGLPNDRFSAERPEGSISTLTIQRTEQRDSAMYRCASSLRPGQGIYGYTFGSGTRLTVV.

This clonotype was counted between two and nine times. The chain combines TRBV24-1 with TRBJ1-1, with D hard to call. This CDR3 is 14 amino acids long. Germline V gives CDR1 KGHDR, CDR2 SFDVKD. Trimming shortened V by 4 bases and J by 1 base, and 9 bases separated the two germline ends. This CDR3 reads CATSDARSNTEAFF. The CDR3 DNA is TGTGCCACCAGTGACGCTCGCTCGAACACTGAAGCTTTCTTT.

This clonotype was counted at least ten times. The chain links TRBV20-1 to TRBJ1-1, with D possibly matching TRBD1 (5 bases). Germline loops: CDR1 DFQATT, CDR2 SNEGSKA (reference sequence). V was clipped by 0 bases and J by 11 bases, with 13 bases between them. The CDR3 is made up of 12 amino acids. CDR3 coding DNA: TGCAGTGCTAGAGATCAAGGGAGGGGTGCTTTCTTT. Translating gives CSARDQGRGAFF.

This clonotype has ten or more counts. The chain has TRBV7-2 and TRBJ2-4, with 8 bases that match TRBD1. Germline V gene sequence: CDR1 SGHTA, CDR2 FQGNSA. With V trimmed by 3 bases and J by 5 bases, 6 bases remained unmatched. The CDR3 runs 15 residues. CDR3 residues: CASSLPRGQENIQYF. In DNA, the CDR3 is TGTGCCAGCAGCTTGCCCCGGGGACAGGAAAACATTCAGTACTTC.

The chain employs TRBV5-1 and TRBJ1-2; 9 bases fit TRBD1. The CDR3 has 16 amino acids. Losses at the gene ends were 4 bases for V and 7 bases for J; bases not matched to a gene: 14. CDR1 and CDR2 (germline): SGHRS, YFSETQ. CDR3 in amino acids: CASSTGSTGGLTGYTF. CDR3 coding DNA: TGCGCCAGCAGCACGGGGTCAACAGGGGGCCTTACTGGCTACACCTTC. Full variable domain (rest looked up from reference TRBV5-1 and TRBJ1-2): KAGVTQTPRYLIKTRGQQVTLSCSPISGHRSVSWYQQTPGQGLQFLFEYFSETQRNKGNFPGRFSGRQFSNSRSEMNVSTLELGDSALYLCASSTGSTGGLTGYTFGSGTRLTVV.

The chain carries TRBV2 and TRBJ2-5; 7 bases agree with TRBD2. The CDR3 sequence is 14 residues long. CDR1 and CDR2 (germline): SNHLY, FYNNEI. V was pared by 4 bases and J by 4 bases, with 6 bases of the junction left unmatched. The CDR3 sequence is CASSVEREGETQYF. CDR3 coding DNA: TGTGCCAGCAGTGTGGAGCGGGAAGGAGAGACCCAGTACTTC.

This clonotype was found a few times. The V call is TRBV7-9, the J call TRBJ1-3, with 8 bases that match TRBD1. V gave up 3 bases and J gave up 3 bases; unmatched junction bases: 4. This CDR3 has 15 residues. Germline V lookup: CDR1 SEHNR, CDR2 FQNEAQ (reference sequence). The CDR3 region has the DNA TGTGCCAGCAGCTTGCAGGGGGCGGTTGGAAACACCATATATTTT. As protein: CASSLQGAVGNTIYF.

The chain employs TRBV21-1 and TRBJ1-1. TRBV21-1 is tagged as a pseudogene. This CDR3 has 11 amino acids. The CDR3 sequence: CASNTWKKVFF. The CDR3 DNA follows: TGTGCCAGCAATACTTGGAAAAAGGTATTCTTT.